Listed below are T cell receptor beta chains from one sample, sequenced in a study of cytotoxic CD8 clonotypes in ibrutinib-treated CLL. Libraries were prepared by immunoSEQ multiplex PCR; TCRdb keeps only in-frame clonotypes and omits some of them. The sample yields fewer than 35,000 clones, around 85% seen once. Sequencing was performed on PBMCs, taken after 24 months of ibrutinib treatment. All receptors come from a human donor with chronic lymphocytic leukemia. Each CDR3 is given without its conserved first and last residue. Each record gives: V gene, CDR3 length, J gene, D gene, CDR3 protein. D genes are given only for firm matches.

TRBV6-5,11,TRBJ1-2,-,ASSYSAYYGYT
TRBV5-1,13,TRBJ1-3,TRBD1,ASSSTGDPGNTIY
TRBV5-1,12,TRBJ2-5,-,ASSLDTLQETQY
TRBV15,12,TRBJ2-5,TRBD1,ATSRDRAQETQY
TRBV11-3,15,TRBJ2-2,-,ASSLDRGTRGTGELF
TRBV21-1,18,TRBJ2-7,-,ASSEKEGTGGPISSYEQY
TRBV6-4,12,TRBJ2-1,-,ATSQSGSYNEQF
TRBV7-9,11,TRBJ1-1,-,ASSQQRQTEAF
TRBV19,14,TRBJ2-7,-,ASSRLDSTSTYEQY
TRBV5-6,13,TRBJ2-7,-,ASSLTGLNSYEQY
TRBV2,13,TRBJ2-3,-,ASSELGGLLDTQY
TRBV6-1,12,TRBJ2-7,-,ASRQGLNSYEQY
TRBV11-3,13,TRBJ2-3,TRBD2,ASSPLAGGIDTQY
TRBV11-2,15,TRBJ2-1,TRBD2,ASSLDFTAGGHNEQF
TRBV11-2,13,TRBJ2-1,-,ASSETGTQPGEQF
TRBV28,12,TRBJ1-6,TRBD1,AHASTGSDSPLH
TRBV6-5,14,TRBJ1-4,-,ASSYEQARDNEKLF
TRBV9,13,TRBJ2-2,-,ASSVTGEGSGELF
TRBV6-5,13,TRBJ1-3,-,ASRLKAHSGNTIY
TRBV7-9,10,TRBJ1-3,-,ASSLAGGTSY
TRBV6-5,11,TRBJ2-7,TRBD1,ASSLGQGVEQY
TRBV7-9,9,TRBJ1-1,-,ASSLSAEAF
TRBV6-5,12,TRBJ1-3,-,ASRPGYSGNTIY
TRBV28,13,TRBJ1-1,-,ASSPISGGNTEAF
TRBV6-5,11,TRBJ1-5,TRBD1,ASGGTGSQPQH
TRBV5-1,15,TRBJ2-7,TRBD1,ASSRGEQGSLPYEQY
TRBV19,13,TRBJ2-2,-,ASSALAPDTGELF
TRBV2,13,TRBJ1-6,-,ASSPPEGKNSPLH
TRBV4-1,13,TRBJ1-4,-,ASSQVGEGSEKLF
TRBV5-5,12,TRBJ2-5,TRBD2,ASSLYQGGETQY
TRBV9,13,TRBJ1-5,TRBD1,ASSVGAGGNQPQH
TRBV5-6,13,TRBJ2-7,-,ASSLEGRGRHEQY
TRBV6-5,11,TRBJ2-7,-,ASSYSDVGEQY
TRBV7-9,12,TRBJ1-3,-,ASSLRGAGNTIY
TRBV7-2,11,TRBJ2-2,-,ASSLGGTGELF
TRBV7-9,13,TRBJ1-2,TRBD1,ASSPAGTGTYGYT
TRBV6-1,12,TRBJ2-1,TRBD2,ASRLAGGNNEQF
TRBV6-5,13,TRBJ1-3,-,ASSYRFHSGNTIY
TRBV27,15,TRBJ1-2,TRBD1,ASRTRGQGDINYGYT
TRBV6-5,13,TRBJ1-1,TRBD1,ASSYRDRGYTEAF
TRBV6-5,13,TRBJ2-7,TRBD2,ASSPTRAGEYEQY
TRBV30,13,TRBJ1-5,-,AWSVGSSSNQPQH
TRBV7-2,14,TRBJ1-4,TRBD1,ASSLAGTGVREKLF
TRBV28,10,TRBJ1-5,-,ASSFLNQPQH
TRBV15,13,TRBJ1-3,-,ATSSSGRAGNTIY
TRBV5-8,13,TRBJ1-1,-,ASSNQWGRDTEAF
TRBV5-1,13,TRBJ2-5,-,ASSFLTGREETQY
TRBV6-4,17,TRBJ2-3,TRBD2,ASSESERGGPPYTDTQY